The rows below give T cell receptor beta chains drawn from one sample of a study of beta chain features in type 1 diabetes. This table comes from immunoSEQ multiplex PCR, and its TCRdb copy is limited to in-frame clones, with some not included. The top ten hold about 0.68% of the sample, which has about 150,000 clones, about 9.2% seen once. The sequenced material came from central memory CD4+ T cells from blood. The receptors shown here come from a man between 18 and 29 years old in good health. Each CDR3 is given with its conserved first and last residue. A D gene is named only where the DNA matches it firmly. A row's size may be missing; if present it is once, few, many or a size class.

size: few; V: TRBV11-3; J: TRBJ2-5; D: NA; DNA: TGTGCCAGCAGCCTCGTTGCGAGGCAAGAGACCCAGTACTTC; CDR3: CASSLVARQETQYF
size: few; V: TRBV11-2; J: TRBJ1-2; D: NA; DNA: TGTGCCAGCAGCTTAGACCTGACAGGTGGAGATGGCTACACCTTC; CDR3: CASSLDLTGGDGYTF
size: NA; V: TRBV9; J: TRBJ2-3; D: NA; DNA: TGTGCCAGCAAGGGGAGCACAGATACGCAGTATTTT; CDR3: CASKGSTDTQYF
size: few; V: TRBV10-3; J: TRBJ1-6; D: TRBD1; DNA: TGTGCCATCAGGGCGGGACAGGGGGATAATTCACCCCTCCACTTT; CDR3: CAIRAGQGDNSPLHF
size: few; V: TRBV6-5; J: TRBJ1-3; D: NA; DNA: TGTGCCAGCAGAGACAGGTACTCTGGAAACACCATATATTTT; CDR3: CASRDRYSGNTIYF
size: NA; V: TRBV14; J: TRBJ1-4; D: NA; DNA: TGTGCCAGCAGCCAAGTCAGGGCAGCTAATGAAAAACTGTTTTTT; CDR3: CASSQVRAANEKLFF
size: NA; V: TRBV6-5; J: TRBJ2-5; D: TRBD2; DNA: TGTGCCAGCAGAACACCGGGACTAGGAACCCAGTACTTC; CDR3: CASRTPGLGTQYF
size: NA; V: TRBV10-2; J: TRBJ1-2; D: TRBD1; DNA: TGCGCCAGCCTACAGGGGAACTATGGCTACACCTTC; CDR3: CASLQGNYGYTF
size: NA; V: TRBV7-6; J: TRBJ2-1; D: NA; DNA: TGTGCCAGCAGCTTGTGGACATACAATGAGCAGTTCTTC; CDR3: CASSLWTYNEQFF
size: few; V: TRBV11-2; J: TRBJ2-2; D: NA; DNA: TGTGCCAGCAGCTTAGATCTGGGGGGCACCGGGGAGCTGTTTTTT; CDR3: CASSLDLGGTGELFF
size: few; V: TRBV4-3; J: TRBJ2-2; D: TRBD2; DNA: TGCGCCAGCAGCCAAGAAGGACTAGCGGGGGGGTACGGCGGGGAGCTGTTTTTT; CDR3: CASSQEGLAGGYGGELFF
size: NA; V: TRBV25-1; J: TRBJ2-5; D: TRBD2; DNA: TGTGCCAGCAGTGAAGGGACTAGCGGGGGGGCGGAGACCCAGTACTTC; CDR3: CASSEGTSGGAETQYF
size: few; V: TRBV7-2; J: TRBJ2-1; D: TRBD2; DNA: TGTGCCAGCAGCCTACCTCCAGCGGGGGGCCGGGATGAGCAGTTCTTC; CDR3: CASSLPPAGGRDEQFF
size: few; V: TRBV5-1; J: TRBJ1-1; D: TRBD1; DNA: TGCGCCAGCAGACCCACCACCGGGACAGGGGGGACTGAAGCTTTCTTT; CDR3: CASRPTTGTGGTEAFF
size: few; V: TRBV7-9; J: TRBJ2-3; D: NA; DNA: TGTGCCAGCAGCTTAACTTCTGATACGCAGTATTTT; CDR3: CASSLTSDTQYF
size: few; V: TRBV5-1; J: TRBJ2-1; D: NA; DNA: TGCGCCAGCAGCTTGGAGACAGCATACAATGAGCAGTTCTTC; CDR3: CASSLETAYNEQFF
size: few; V: TRBV28; J: TRBJ1-2; D: TRBD1; DNA: TGTGCCAGCAGGCACCGGGACAGGGGTTTTGGCTACACCTTC; CDR3: CASRHRDRGFGYTF
size: NA; V: TRBV10-3; J: TRBJ1-6; D: TRBD1; DNA: TGTGCCATCAGTGGACAGGGGATGGTTAGAAATTCACCCCTCCACTTT; CDR3: CAISGQGMVRNSPLHF
size: NA; V: TRBV11-1; J: TRBJ1-2; D: NA; DNA: TGTGCCAGCAGCCCACGAACCGGGACTAACTATGGCTACACCTTC; CDR3: CASSPRTGTNYGYTF
size: NA; V: TRBV14; J: TRBJ2-5; D: TRBD2; DNA: TGTGCCAGCAGTGGACTAGCGGTTCAAGAGACCCAGTACTTC; CDR3: CASSGLAVQETQYF
size: many; V: TRBV29-1; J: TRBJ1-2; D: NA; DNA: TGCAGCGCACAGGGAAACTGGGGCTACACCTTC; CDR3: CSAQGNWGYTF
size: NA; V: TRBV19; J: TRBJ1-6; D: NA; DNA: TGTGCCAGTAGCCCGATATTCAGGGCAGGGAGGGATTCACCCCTCCACTTT; CDR3: CASSPIFRAGRDSPLHF
size: few; V: TRBV4-3; J: TRBJ1-5; D: TRBD1; DNA: TGCGCCAGCAGCCAAAATGGACAGGGAATCCAGCCCCAGCATTTT; CDR3: CASSQNGQGIQPQHF
size: few; V: TRBV27; J: TRBJ2-3; D: TRBD2; DNA: TGTGCCAGCAGTTTACTTGGCAGCGGGGGCCGTGCTAGCACAGATACGCAGTATTTT; CDR3: CASSLLGSGGRASTDTQYF
size: few; V: TRBV18; J: TRBJ1-6; D: TRBD1; DNA: TGTGCCAGCTCACCGGACCCCGGGACAGGGAAGTCACCCCTCCACTTT; CDR3: CASSPDPGTGKSPLHF
size: few; V: TRBV5-6; J: TRBJ1-6; D: NA; DNA: TGTGCCAGCAGCCCTATGGGGGCAGGGGTCTACTCACCCCTCCACTTT; CDR3: CASSPMGAGVYSPLHF
size: few; V: TRBV6-5; J: TRBJ2-7; D: TRBD2; DNA: TGTGCCAGCCGCGTTAGCGGGGGGAACGAGCAGTACTTC; CDR3: CASRVSGGNEQYF
size: few; V: TRBV29-1; J: TRBJ1-2; D: NA; DNA: TGCAGCGTTGAAGACACTAGCTATGGCTACACCTTC; CDR3: CSVEDTSYGYTF
size: NA; V: TRBV7-9; J: TRBJ1-2; D: TRBD1; DNA: TGTGCCAGCAGCTTAGAAGGGACAGGGTCGTCAATCTATGGCTACACCTTC; CDR3: CASSLEGTGSSIYGYTF
size: few; V: TRBV9; J: TRBJ1-4; D: TRBD1; DNA: TGTGCCAGCAGCATTACACAGGGGGATAATGAAAAACTGTTTTTT; CDR3: CASSITQGDNEKLFF
size: NA; V: TRBV29-1; J: TRBJ1-6; D: TRBD1; DNA: TGCAGCGTCCGGGACAGCTCTAATTCACCCCTCCACTTT; CDR3: CSVRDSSNSPLHF
size: NA; V: TRBV5-5; J: TRBJ2-7; D: TRBD1; DNA: TGTGCCAGCAGCGGCCGGGACAGGGGGGTAGAGCAGTACTTC; CDR3: CASSGRDRGVEQYF
size: few; V: TRBV7-3; J: TRBJ1-2; D: NA; DNA: TGTGCCAGCAGCCCCTCGCAGGGTAGCTCCGGCTACACCTTC; CDR3: CASSPSQGSSGYTF
size: few; V: TRBV5-1; J: TRBJ1-2; D: TRBD1; DNA: TGCGCCAGCAGCTCCGGACAGGGAGGAGTCGATGGCTACACCTTC; CDR3: CASSSGQGGVDGYTF
size: NA; V: TRBV29-1; J: TRBJ1-2; D: NA; DNA: TGCAGCGTTGGGTTGCAGGGCCAAGATGGCTACACCTTC; CDR3: CSVGLQGQDGYTF
size: few; V: TRBV6-6; J: TRBJ2-1; D: NA; DNA: TGTGCCAGCCAGCCGTTCGGTGGCGGGGAGCAGTTCTTC; CDR3: CASQPFGGGEQFF
size: NA; V: TRBV9; J: TRBJ2-7; D: NA; DNA: TGTGCCAGCAGCGTAGGGCAGGGGACGGCCGAGCAGTACTTC; CDR3: CASSVGQGTAEQYF
size: few; V: TRBV5-6; J: TRBJ2-7; D: TRBD2; DNA: TGTGCCAGCAGCCACGAGAAACTAGCGGGGGGGCGAGAGCAGTACTTC; CDR3: CASSHEKLAGGREQYF
size: few; V: TRBV7-3; J: TRBJ2-7; D: TRBD2; DNA: TGTGCCAGCAGCTTAGTCGGCGGGAGGGAGCAGTACTTC; CDR3: CASSLVGGREQYF
size: NA; V: TRBV18; J: TRBJ1-2; D: NA; DNA: TGTGCCAGCTCCCGAGAGGCGGCCGGCTACACCTTC; CDR3: CASSREAAGYTF